Listed below are T cell receptor beta chains from one sample, sequenced in a study of blood T cells in healthy people across ages. TCRdb itself ran the 5' RACE reads through MiXCR, one entry per CDR3 protein. The sample lists about 640,000 distinct CDR3 sequences, roughly 58% occurring once. Source material: blood. Receptors were obtained from a man in his sixties in good health. Each CDR3 is given with its conserved first and last residue. Fields, in order: J gene, clone size, D gene, V gene, CDR3 protein, CDR3 DNA. A D gene is named only where the DNA matches it firmly. A row's size may be missing; if present it is once, few, many or a size class.

>TRBJ2-1|few|TRBD2|TRBV29-1
CSVEPLAVNEQFF
TGCAGCGTTGAACCACTAGCGGTCAATGAGCAGTTCTTC
>TRBJ2-7|-|TRBD2|TRBV12-3/TRBV12-4
CASRASGGNEQYF
TGTGCCAGCAGGGCTAGCGGGGGAAACGAGCAGTACTTC
>TRBJ2-1|-|-|TRBV7-2
CASSLAQTGSSYNEQFF
TGTGCCAGCAGCCTAGCGCAGACAGGGAGCTCCTACAATGAGCAGTTCTTC
>TRBJ2-5|-|-|TRBV4-1
CASSQSGTENNEQYF
TGCGCCAGCAGCCAAAGTGGGACTGAGAACAATGAGCAGTACTTC
>TRBJ2-1|-|-|TRBV5-1
CASSLDLGPPDNEQFF
TGCGCCAGCAGCTTGGACCTCGGACCGCCCGACAATGAGCAGTTCTTC
>TRBJ1-2|once|-|TRBV28
CASSTPERAGGYTF
TGTGCCAGCAGTACCCCGGAGAGGGCAGGTGGCTACACCTTC
>TRBJ1-3|-|-|TRBV20-1
CSARVGEGQDSGNTIYF
TGCAGTGCTAGAGTTGGGGAGGGCCAGGACTCTGGAAACACCATATATTTT
>TRBJ2-1|once|TRBD2|TRBV20-1
CSARGPGLATYNEQFF
TGCAGTGCTAGAGGCCCTGGACTAGCGACCTACAATGAGCAGTTCTTC
>TRBJ2-3|-|-|TRBV5-4
CASTTGGGPDTQYF
TGTGCCAGCACCACAGGGGGGGGCCCCGATACGCAGTATTTT
>TRBJ2-5|-|-|TRBV2
CASNPRGDQETQYF
TGTGCCAGCAACCCGCGGGGTGACCAAGAGACCCAGTACTTC
>TRBJ1-4|once|TRBD1|TRBV20-1
CSAPRTGRNTGGEKLFF
TGCAGTGCTCCCCGGACAGGTCGAAACACCGGGGGCGAAAAACTGTTTTTT
>TRBJ2-1|-|-|TRBV6-2/TRBV6-3
CASSYGDEQFF
TGTGCCAGCAGTTACGGGGATGAGCAGTTCTTC
>TRBJ2-1|-|TRBD2|TRBV29-1
CSVEVAGSTYEQFF
TGCAGCGTTGAAGTAGCGGGATCCACATATGAGCAGTTCTTC
>TRBJ2-7|-|-|TRBV6-1
CASSEVRGDEQYF
TGTGCCAGCAGTGAAGTCAGGGGAGATGAGCAGTACTTC
>TRBJ2-5|-|-|TRBV5-1
CASSLVPDQETQYF
TGCGCCAGCAGCTTGGTGCCGGATCAAGAGACCCAGTACTTC
>TRBJ2-5|few|-|TRBV20-1
CSARSPYQETQYF
TGCAGTGCTAGATCACCCTACCAAGAGACCCAGTACTTC
>TRBJ2-1|-|-|TRBV5-4
CASSFGRASYNEQFF
TGTGCCAGCAGCTTCGGCAGGGCCTCCTACAATGAGCAGTTCTTC
>TRBJ2-1|-|TRBD2|TRBV10-3
CATLAGGSYNEQFF
TGTGCCACATTAGCGGGGGGGTCCTACAATGAGCAGTTCTTC